The 7 T cell receptor beta chains below all came from one sample that was sequenced in a study of blood T cell repertoires in COVID-19. Sequencing used immunoSEQ multiplex PCR; TCRdb keeps in-frame clones, though not all of them. The sample records 250,000 to 300,000 clones, approximately 87% being singletons. Sequenced sample: peripheral blood. Receptors originate from a woman between 40 and 50 years old who had recovered from COVID-19.

This chain uses TRBV5-1 with TRBJ1-2; TRBD1 might be the D (6 bases). There are 15 residues in the CDR3. Per the germline V gene, CDR1 is SGHRS and CDR2 is YFSETQ. V was trimmed by 1 base and J by 6 bases, leaving 16 bases between them. In nucleotides, the CDR3 is TGCGCCAGCAGCTTGTCCCCAGGGGCAAAGGATGGCTACACCTTC. Its protein product is CASSLSPGAKDGYTF.

The chain recombines TRBV9 with TRBJ2-2; a possible D gene is TRBD1 (6 bases). The CDR3 is made up of 16 amino acids. V lost 3 bases to trimming and J lost 2 bases, with 14 bases between them. Germline CDR1 SGDLS, CDR2 YYNGEE. The DNA for the CDR3 is TGTGCCAGCAGCGGGAGACAGGAGATAAACACCGGGGAGCTGTTTTTT. It codes for CASSGRQEINTGELFF.

Regarding this clone: The same CDR3 also results from other DNA sequences found in this sample. The chain uses TRBV7-9 and TRBJ1-1; 8 bases align to TRBD1. The CDR3 length is 14 residues. The germline gives CDR1 SEHNR, CDR2 FQNEAQ (reference sequence). The J segment lost 2 bases and the V segment lost 2 bases, leaving 1 base of the junction unmatched. The CDR3 region is CASSLQGANTEAFF. The CDR3 nucleotides are TGTGCCAGCAGCTTACAGGGGGCCAACACTGAAGCTTTCTTT. Complete variable domain (other parts from reference TRBV7-9 and TRBJ1-1): DTGVSQNPRHKITKRGQNVTFRCDPISEHNRLYWYRQTLGQGPEFLTYFQNEAQLEKSRLLSDRFSAERPKGSFSTLEIQRTEQGDSAMYLCASSLQGANTEAFFGQGTRLTVV.

The rearrangement joins TRBV5-6 to TRBJ2-5, with TRBD1 identical over 7 bases. With 1 base clipped from V and 5 bases from J, the junction kept 2 bases outside the gene matches. Germline values: CDR1 SGHDT, CDR2 YYEEEE. The CDR3 length is 13 residues. CDR3 nucleotide sequence: TGTGCCAGCAGCTTGACAGGGGAGGAGACCCAGTACTTC. Translating it yields CASSLTGEETQYF.

The V and J genes are TRBV30 and TRBJ1-2, with a weak D call TRBD1 (5 bases). Germline CDR1 is GTSNPN and CDR2 is SVGIG (reference sequence). The CDR3 runs to 16 residues. The ends were cut back, 6 bases at V and 2 bases at J, with 22 bases in the middle. The CDR3 here is CACHTPWGGVNYGYTF. CDR3 bases: TGTGCCTGTCACACCCCATGGGGGGGGGTAAACTATGGCTACACCTTC.

The table lists this clone with a few counts. The chain links TRBV6-2 or TRBV6-3 to TRBJ1-5, with TRBD1 as a possible D gene (5 bases). The CDR3 contains 14 residues. V lost 6 bases and J lost 3, with 12 bases in between. The germline V gene has CDR1 MNHEY and CDR2 SVGEGT. The CDR3 nucleotides read TGTGCCAGCAGCCTAGACAGTCCCAATCAGCCCCAGCATTTT. Its protein is CASSLDSPNQPQHF.

The genes are TRBV19 and TRBJ1-3; unclear D gene. This CDR3 spans 14 amino acids. The V and J ends lost 6 bases and 4 bases respectively, with 13 bases between them. Germline V lookup: CDR1 LNHDA, CDR2 SQIVND (reference sequence). The CDR3 sequence is CASRVQEYGNTIYF. In DNA, the CDR3 is TGTGCCAGTAGAGTTCAGGAATACGGAAACACCATATATTTT.